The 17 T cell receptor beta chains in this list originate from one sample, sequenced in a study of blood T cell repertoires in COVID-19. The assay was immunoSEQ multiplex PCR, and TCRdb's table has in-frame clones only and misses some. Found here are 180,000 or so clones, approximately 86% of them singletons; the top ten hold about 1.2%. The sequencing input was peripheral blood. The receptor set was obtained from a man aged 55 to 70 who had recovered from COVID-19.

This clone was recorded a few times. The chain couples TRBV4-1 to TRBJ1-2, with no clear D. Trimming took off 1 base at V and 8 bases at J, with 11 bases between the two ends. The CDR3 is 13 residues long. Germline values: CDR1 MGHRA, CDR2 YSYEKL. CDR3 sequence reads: CASSQVTEGGYTF. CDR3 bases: TGCGCCAGCAGCCAAGTAACAGAGGGAGGCTACACCTTC.

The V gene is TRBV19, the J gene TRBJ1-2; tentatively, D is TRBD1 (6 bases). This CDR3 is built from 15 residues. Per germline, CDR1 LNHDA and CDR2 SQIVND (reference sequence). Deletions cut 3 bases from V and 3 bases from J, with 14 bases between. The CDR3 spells CASSIPNRQDYGYTF. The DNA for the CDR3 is TGTGCCAGTAGTATCCCCAATCGACAGGACTATGGCTACACCTTC. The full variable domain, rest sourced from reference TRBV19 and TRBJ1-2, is DGGITQSPKYLFRKEGQNVTLSCEQNLNHDAMYWYRQDPGQGLRLIYYSQIVNDFQKGDIAEGYSVSREKKESFPLTVTSAQKNPTAFYLCASSIPNRQDYGYTFGSGTRLTVV.

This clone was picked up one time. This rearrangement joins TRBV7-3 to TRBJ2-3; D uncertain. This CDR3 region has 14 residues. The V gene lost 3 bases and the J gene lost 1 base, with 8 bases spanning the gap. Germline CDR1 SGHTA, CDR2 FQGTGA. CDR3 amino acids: CASSFLSGTDTQYF. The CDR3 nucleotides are TGTGCCAGCAGCTTCCTGTCTGGCACAGATACGCAGTATTTT.

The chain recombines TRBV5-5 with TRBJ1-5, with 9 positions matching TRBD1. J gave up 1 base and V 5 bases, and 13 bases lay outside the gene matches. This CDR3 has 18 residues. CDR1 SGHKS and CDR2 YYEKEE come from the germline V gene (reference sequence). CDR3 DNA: TGTGCCAGCAGTTCCGGGACAGGGCTTCGGAGAAGCAATCAGCCCCAGCATTTT. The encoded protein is CASSSGTGLRRSNQPQHF.

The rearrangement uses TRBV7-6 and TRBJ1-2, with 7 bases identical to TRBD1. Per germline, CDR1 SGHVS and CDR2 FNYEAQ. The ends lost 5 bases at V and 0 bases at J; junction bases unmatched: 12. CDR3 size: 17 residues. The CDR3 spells CASSAFLQGEPNYGYTF. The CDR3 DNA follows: TGTGCCAGCAGCGCCTTTCTTCAGGGGGAACCTAACTATGGCTACACCTTC.

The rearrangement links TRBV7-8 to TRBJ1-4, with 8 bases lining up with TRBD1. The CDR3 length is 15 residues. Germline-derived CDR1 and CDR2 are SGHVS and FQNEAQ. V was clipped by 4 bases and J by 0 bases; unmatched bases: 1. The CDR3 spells CASSWTGSTNEKLFF. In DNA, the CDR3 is TGTGCCAGCAGCTGGACAGGGTCAACTAATGAAAAACTGTTTTTT.

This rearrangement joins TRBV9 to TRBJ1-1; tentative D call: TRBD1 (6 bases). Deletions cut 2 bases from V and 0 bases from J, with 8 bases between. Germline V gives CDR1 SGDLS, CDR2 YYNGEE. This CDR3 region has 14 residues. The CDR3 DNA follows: TGTGCCAGCAGCGTCGGACAGCTGAACACTGAAGCTTTCTTT. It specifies CASSVGQLNTEAFF. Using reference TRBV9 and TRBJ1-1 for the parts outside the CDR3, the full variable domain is DSGVTQTPKHLITATGQRVTLRCSPRSGDLSVYWYQQSLDQGLQFLIQYYNGEERAKGNILERFSAQQFPDLHSELNLSSLELGDSALYFCASSVGQLNTEAFFGQGTRLTVV.

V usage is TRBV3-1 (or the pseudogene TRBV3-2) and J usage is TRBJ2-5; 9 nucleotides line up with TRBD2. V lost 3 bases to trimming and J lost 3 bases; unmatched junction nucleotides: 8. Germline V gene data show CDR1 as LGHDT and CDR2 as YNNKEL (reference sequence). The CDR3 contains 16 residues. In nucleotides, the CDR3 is TGTGCCAGCAGCCAGCCGGGACTAGCTGAAAAAGAGACCCAGTACTTC. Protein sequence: CASSQPGLAEKETQYF.

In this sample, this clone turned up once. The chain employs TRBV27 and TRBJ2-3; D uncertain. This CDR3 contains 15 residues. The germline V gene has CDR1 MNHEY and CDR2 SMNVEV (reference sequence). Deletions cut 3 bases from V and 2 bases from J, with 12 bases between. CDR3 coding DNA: TGTGCCAGCAGTTTCAGAATCTCAAACACAGATACGCAGTATTTT. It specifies CASSFRISNTDTQYF.

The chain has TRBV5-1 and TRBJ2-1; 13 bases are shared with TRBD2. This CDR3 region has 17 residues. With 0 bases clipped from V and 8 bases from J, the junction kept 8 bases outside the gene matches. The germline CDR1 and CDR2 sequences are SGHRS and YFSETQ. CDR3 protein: CASSLAPLAGGLDEQFF. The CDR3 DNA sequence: TGCGCCAGCAGCTTGGCCCCACTAGCGGGGGGGCTCGATGAGCAGTTCTTC.

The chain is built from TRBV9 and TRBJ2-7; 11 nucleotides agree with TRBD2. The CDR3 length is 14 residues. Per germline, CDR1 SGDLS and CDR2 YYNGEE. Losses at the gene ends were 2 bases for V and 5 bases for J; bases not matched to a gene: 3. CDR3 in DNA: TGTGCCAGCAGCGTTAGCGGGGGGGCTGACGAGCAGTACTTC. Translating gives CASSVSGGADEQYF.

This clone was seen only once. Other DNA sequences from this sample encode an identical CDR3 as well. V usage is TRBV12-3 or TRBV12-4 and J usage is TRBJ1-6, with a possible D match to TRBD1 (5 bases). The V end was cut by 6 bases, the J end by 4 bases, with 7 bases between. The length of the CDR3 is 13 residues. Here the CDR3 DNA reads TGTGCCAGCAGCGACAGTTATAATTCACCCCTCCACTTT. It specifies CASSDSYNSPLHF.

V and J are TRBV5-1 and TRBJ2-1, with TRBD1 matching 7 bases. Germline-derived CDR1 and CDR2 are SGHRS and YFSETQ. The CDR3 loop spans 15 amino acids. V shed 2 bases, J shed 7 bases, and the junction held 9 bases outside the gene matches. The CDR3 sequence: CASSFQQGSLNEQFF. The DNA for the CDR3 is TGCGCCAGCAGCTTTCAACAGGGGAGTCTAAATGAGCAGTTCTTC.

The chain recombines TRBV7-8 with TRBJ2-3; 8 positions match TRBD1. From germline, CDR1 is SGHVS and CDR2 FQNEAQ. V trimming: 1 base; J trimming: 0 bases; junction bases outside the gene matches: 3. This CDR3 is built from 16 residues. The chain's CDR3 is CASSLVTGESTDTQYF. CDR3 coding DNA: TGTGCCAGCAGCTTAGTGACAGGGGAAAGCACAGATACGCAGTATTTT.

Here the CDR3 reads CAISERRDANEKLFF. In DNA form, the CDR3 reads TGTGCCATCAGTGAGAGGAGGGACGCTAATGAAAAACTGTTTTTT. This rearrangement joins TRBV10-3 to TRBJ1-4; possible D gene TRBD1, 5 bases. Germline CDR1 is ENHRY and CDR2 is SYGVKD. The CDR3 totals 15 residues. Deletions cut 2 bases from V and 3 bases from J, with 10 bases between.

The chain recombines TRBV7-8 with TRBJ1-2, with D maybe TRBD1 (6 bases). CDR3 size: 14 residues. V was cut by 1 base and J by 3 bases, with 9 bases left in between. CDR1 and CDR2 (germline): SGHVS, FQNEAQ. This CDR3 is CASSLVAGDYGYTF. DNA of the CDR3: TGTGCCAGCAGCTTAGTTGCAGGGGACTATGGCTACACCTTC.

The CDR3 sequence: CASSIHYNSPLHF. As DNA, the CDR3 is TGTGCCAGCAGTATACACTATAATTCACCCCTCCACTTT. The chain is built from TRBV27 and TRBJ1-6; D not resolved. Germline loops: CDR1 MNHEY, CDR2 SMNVEV (reference sequence). The CDR3 totals 13 residues. Trimming cost V 5 bases and J 3 bases, with 5 bases left between them.